The 7 T cell receptor beta chains in this list originate from one sample, sequenced in a study of blood T cell repertoires in COVID-19. Sequencing used immunoSEQ multiplex PCR; TCRdb keeps in-frame clones, though not all of them. The sample has approximately 160,000 clones; around four fifths are singletons. Material: PBMCs or T cells enriched from blood (not recorded which). The receptors originated from a woman in her fifties or sixties who had recovered from COVID-19.

This clone was observed a few times. The chain links TRBV30 to TRBJ1-2; 8 nucleotides align to TRBD1. Trimming at V came to 3 bases and at J to 8 bases, leaving 11 bases not matched to a gene. This CDR3 has 14 residues. Germline values: CDR1 GTSNPN, CDR2 SVGIG (reference sequence). CDR3 sequence reads: CAWRETGASVGYTF. The DNA for the CDR3 is TGTGCCTGGAGGGAGACAGGGGCCTCGGTGGGCTACACCTTC.

The V gene is TRBV30, the J gene TRBJ2-5, with 10 positions matching TRBD2. This CDR3 comprises 17 residues. V shed 0 bases, J shed 4 bases, and the junction held 11 bases outside the gene matches. Per germline, CDR1 GTSNPN and CDR2 SVGIG (reference sequence). The CDR3 reads CAWSVGWLAGERETQYF. CDR3 nucleotide sequence: TGTGCCTGGAGTGTAGGCTGGCTAGCGGGAGAACGAGAGACCCAGTACTTC.

Notes on this clone: Different DNA sequences within this sample yield the same CDR3. The genes are TRBV5-4 and TRBJ2-7, with 11 nucleotides matching TRBD2. Per the germline V gene, CDR1 is SGHNT and CDR2 is YYREEE (reference sequence). The CDR3 covers 16 residues. V trimming: 0 bases; J trimming: 1 base; junction bases outside the gene matches: 3. The CDR3 coding sequence is TGTGCCAGCAGCTTGGGCGGGACTAGCGGTTCCTACGAGCAGTACGTC. Translation gives CASSLGGTSGSYEQYV.

The chain couples TRBV4-1 to TRBJ1-1; D is perhaps TRBD1 (5 bases). There are 15 residues in the CDR3. Germline-derived CDR1 and CDR2 are MGHRA and YSYEKL. V dropped 4 bases and J dropped 7 bases, with 19 bases sitting between them. CDR3 DNA: TGCGCCAGCAGCCCTTGGATGGCCAGGGAATTTGAAGCTTTCTTT. Protein: CASSPWMAREFEAFF.

The CDR3 DNA follows: TGTGCCAGCAGCACCGGGACAGTCTCTGGGGCCAACGTCCTGACTTTC. Protein product: CASSTGTVSGANVLTF. V gene TRBV7-9 combines with J gene TRBJ2-6; TRBD1 agrees at 7 bases. The CDR3 runs to 16 residues. From germline, CDR1 is SEHNR and CDR2 FQNEAQ (reference sequence). The J segment lost 0 bases and the V segment lost 5 bases, leaving 4 bases of the junction unmatched.

The chain recombines TRBV28 with TRBJ1-2; D is unclear. Germline V CDR1 and CDR2: MDHEN, SYDVKM. V gave up 3 bases and J gave up 8 bases, with 13 bases separating them. The CDR3 extends over 13 amino acids. DNA for the CDR3: TGTGCCAGCAGTTTCGGTGGAGGGTACGGCTACACCTTC. Residues: CASSFGGGYGYTF.

The chain uses TRBV19 and TRBJ1-3, with TRBD1 identical over 9 bases. Germline V gives CDR1 LNHDA, CDR2 SQIVND (reference sequence). The CDR3 runs 14 residues. V lost 4 bases to trimming and J lost 6 bases; unmatched junction nucleotides: 4. The CDR3 here is CASSKGTGKNTIYF. DNA for the CDR3: TGTGCCAGTAGTAAGGGGACAGGGAAAAACACCATATATTTT.